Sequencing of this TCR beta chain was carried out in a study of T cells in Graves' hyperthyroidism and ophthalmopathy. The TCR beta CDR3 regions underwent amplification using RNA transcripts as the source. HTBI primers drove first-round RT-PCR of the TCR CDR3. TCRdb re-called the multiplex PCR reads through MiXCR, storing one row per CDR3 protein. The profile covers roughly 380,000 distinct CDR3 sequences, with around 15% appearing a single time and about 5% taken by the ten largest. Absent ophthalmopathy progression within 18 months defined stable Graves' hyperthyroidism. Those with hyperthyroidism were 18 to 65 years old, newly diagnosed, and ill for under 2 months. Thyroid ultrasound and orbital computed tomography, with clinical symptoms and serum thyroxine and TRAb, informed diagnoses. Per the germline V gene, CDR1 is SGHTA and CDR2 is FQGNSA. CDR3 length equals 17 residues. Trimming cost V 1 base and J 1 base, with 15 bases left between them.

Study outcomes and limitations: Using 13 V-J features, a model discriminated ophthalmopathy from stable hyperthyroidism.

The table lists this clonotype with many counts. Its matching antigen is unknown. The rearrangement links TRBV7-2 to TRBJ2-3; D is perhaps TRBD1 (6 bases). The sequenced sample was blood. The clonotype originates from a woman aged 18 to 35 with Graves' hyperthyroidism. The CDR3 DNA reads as TGTGCCAGCAGCTTAGGGCCCCCAGGGGTCCGCACAGATACGCAGTATTTT. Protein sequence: CASSLGPPGVRTDTQYF.